One sample yielded the 30 T cell receptor beta chains listed below, sequenced in a study of blood T cell repertoires in COVID-19. Sequenced by immunoSEQ multiplex PCR; TCRdb stores in-frame clones only, minus some. The sample lists 240,000 or so clones, 70% to 90% occurring once. Sequences were obtained from PBMCs or T cells enriched from blood (not recorded which). The receptors were gathered from a man over 45 who had been exposed to COVID-19.

This sequence joins TRBV5-6 and TRBJ1-1; 8 nucleotides line up with TRBD1. Germline V gene lookup returns CDR1 SGHDT and CDR2 YYEEEE. Trimming removed 4 bases from V and 1 base from J; junction bases left unmatched: 6. The CDR3 contains 15 residues. This chain's CDR3 is CASSPRDRPNTEAFF. The CDR3 bases are TGTGCCAGCAGCCCCAGGGACAGGCCGAACACTGAAGCTTTCTTT.

This rearrangement joins TRBV19 to TRBJ1-2; the D gene is possibly TRBD1 (5 bases). The CDR3 is 12 residues long. Per the germline V gene, CDR1 is LNHDA and CDR2 is SQIVND (reference sequence). V was shortened by 7 bases and J by 3 bases, with 9 bases between the two germline ends. In DNA form, the CDR3 reads TGTGCCAGTAAGACGGGGGACTATGGCTACACCTTC. It is translated as CASKTGDYGYTF.

The CDR3 DNA is TGTGCCTGGAGTGCAGGGATGAGCAATCAGCCCCAGCATTTT. Translated: CAWSAGMSNQPQHF. The chain employs TRBV30 and TRBJ1-5, with D tentatively TRBD1 (5 bases). Germline loops: CDR1 GTSNPN, CDR2 SVGIG (reference sequence). The ends were cut back, 1 base at V and 1 base at J, with 8 bases in the middle. This CDR3 region has 14 residues.

V and J are TRBV9 and TRBJ2-1; D ambiguous. The CDR3 length is 15 residues. From germline, CDR1 is SGDLS and CDR2 YYNGEE. V dropped 0 bases and J dropped 2 bases, with 9 bases sitting between them. The CDR3 coding sequence is TGTGCCAGCAGCGTAGCATCTCTAACCTACAATGAGCAGTTCTTC. It yields the protein CASSVASLTYNEQFF.

The gene calls are TRBV27 and TRBJ1-1; D uncertain. The germline V and J ends were trimmed by 4 bases and 0 bases, with 9 bases remaining between them. The CDR3 runs to 14 residues. CDR1 MNHEY and CDR2 SMNVEV come from the germline V gene (reference sequence). The CDR3 loop reads CASSSPRMNTEAFF. Written as DNA, the CDR3 is TGTGCCAGCAGTTCTCCGAGAATGAACACTGAAGCTTTCTTT.

The gene calls are TRBV5-1 and TRBJ2-2; TRBD1 agrees at 8 bases. CDR3 length: 14 residues. The J segment lost 4 bases and the V segment lost 6 bases, leaving 5 bases of the junction unmatched. The germline V gene encodes CDR1 SGHRS and CDR2 YFSETQ. The CDR3 bases are TGCGCCAGCACCCAGGGGGCCTTCACCGGGGAGCTGTTTTTT. Encoded protein: CASTQGAFTGELFF.

This chain links TRBV29-1 with TRBJ2-5; 8 nucleotides match TRBD1. In germline, CDR1 is SQVTM, CDR2 ANQGSEA. Germline trimming cut 7 bases from V and 5 bases from J; bases unmatched to any gene: 6. This CDR3 is 12 amino acids long. Here the CDR3 reads CSGYRGEETQYF. The CDR3 DNA sequence: TGCAGCGGATACAGGGGGGAGGAGACCCAGTACTTC.

V usage is TRBV10-3 and J usage is TRBJ2-3, with 10 bases matching TRBD2. The V and J ends lost 8 bases and 9 bases, in that order; junction bases with no gene match: 17. Looked up from germline, CDR1 is ENHRY and CDR2 is SYGVKD. The CDR3 loop spans 16 amino acids. This CDR3 reads CAIAGLVTSGQATQYF. CDR3 nucleotides: TGTGCCATCGCTGGGTTGGTGACTAGCGGGCAGGCAACGCAGTATTTT.

The chain uses TRBV9 and TRBJ1-1; D uncertain. Germline CDR1 SGDLS, CDR2 YYNGEE. The CDR3 contains 13 residues. Trimming shortened V by 0 bases and J by 4 bases, and 7 bases separated the two germline ends. CDR3 amino acids: CASSVVGSTEAFF. The DNA of the CDR3 is TGTGCCAGCAGCGTAGTAGGGAGCACTGAAGCTTTCTTT.

The chain has TRBV2 and TRBJ2-1; weak D call: TRBD1 (6 bases). The V end lost 4 bases, the J end lost 5 bases, and 9 bases lay between the germline ends. CDR3 size: 13 residues. Germline CDR1 reads SNHLY; CDR2 reads FYNNEI. CDR3 in DNA: TGTGCCAGCAGTGTAGGGGGTAACAATGAGCAGTTCTTC. Translation gives CASSVGGNNEQFF.

This sequence joins TRBV7-6 and TRBJ2-3; maybe TRBD1 (6 bases). CDR1 is SGHVS and CDR2 is FNYEAQ in the germline V gene. Trimming removed 3 bases at V and 3 bases at J, with 13 bases between. The CDR3 sequence is 15 residues long. The CDR3 DNA reads TGTGCCAGCAGCTTCCTCAGGGGTGGGACAGATACGCAGTATTTT. This encodes CASSFLRGGTDTQYF.

The genes are TRBV12-3 or TRBV12-4 and TRBJ1-5; 7 bases align to TRBD1. The trim removed 5 bases at V and 7 bases at J, leaving 5 bases unmatched. The CDR3 is 13 residues long. CDR3 region: CASSDREEQPQHF. DNA of the CDR3: TGTGCCAGCAGTGACAGGGAGGAACAGCCCCAGCATTTT.

The sample holds a few counts of this clone. J is TRBJ1-4 and V is TRBV15; no clear D gene. CDR1 and CDR2 from the germline V gene are LNHNV and YYDKDF (reference sequence). V was clipped by 4 bases and J by 6 bases, with 18 bases between them. The CDR3 is 16 residues long. The CDR3: CATSIPARVVDEKLFF. The DNA for the CDR3 is TGTGCCACCAGCATCCCGGCGAGGGTGGTCGATGAAAAACTGTTTTTT.

As for this clone: Other DNA sequences in this sample translate to the same CDR3. This chain joins TRBV30 and TRBJ2-1; TRBD2 agrees at 12 bases. Germline trimming cut 3 bases from V and 7 bases from J; bases unmatched to any gene: 1. Germline V lookup: CDR1 GTSNPN, CDR2 SVGIG (reference sequence). The length of the CDR3 is 13 residues. The DNA for the CDR3 is TGTGCCTGGAGACTAGCGGGGGGTAATGAGCAGTTCTTC. It translates to CAWRLAGGNEQFF.

The V call is TRBV5-4, the J call TRBJ2-2, with 7 bases that match TRBD2. Germline V gene data show CDR1 as SGHNT and CDR2 as YYREEE (reference sequence). V gave up 4 bases and J gave up 2 bases; unmatched junction bases: 8. CDR3 length: 16 amino acids. The CDR3 here is CASSLPTSFNTGELFF. The CDR3 DNA reads TGTGCCAGCAGCCTCCCGACTAGCTTCAACACCGGGGAGCTGTTTTTT.

The rearrangement links TRBV5-4 to TRBJ2-1; 8 bases map to TRBD2. In germline, CDR1 is SGHNT, CDR2 YYREEE (reference sequence). The CDR3 extends over 15 amino acids. Trimming at V came to 1 base and at J to 7 bases, leaving 7 bases not matched to a gene. This chain's CDR3 is CASSLMAGGINEQFF. Written as DNA, the CDR3 is TGTGCCAGCAGCTTGATGGCGGGAGGTATAAATGAGCAGTTCTTC.

This clone was seen once. The V and J genes are TRBV20-1 and TRBJ2-1, with 10 bases aligning to TRBD2. CDR3 length equals 13 residues. Losses at the gene ends were 3 bases for V and 6 bases for J; bases not matched to a gene: 2. Germline CDR1 and CDR2: DFQATT and SNEGSKA (reference sequence). This CDR3 reads CSASLAGVNEQFF. The CDR3, as DNA: TGCAGTGCTAGTCTAGCGGGAGTCAATGAGCAGTTCTTC.

There are a few counts of this clone. This chain connects TRBV6-5 to TRBJ1-3; D unresolved. The CDR3 runs to 16 residues. V was pared by 3 bases and J by 0 bases, with 12 bases between. Germline-derived CDR1 and CDR2 are MNHEY and SVGAGI. In nucleotides, the CDR3 is TGTGCCAGCAGTTATAAACTTAGGAGCTCTGGAAACACCATATATTTT. Its protein product is CASSYKLRSSGNTIYF.

This chain connects TRBV20-1 to TRBJ2-1; 13 bases match TRBD2. The CDR3 has 16 amino acids. Trimming removed 3 bases from V and 7 bases from J; junction bases left unmatched: 9. Germline CDR1 is DFQATT and CDR2 is SNEGSKA (reference sequence). CDR3 DNA: TGCAGTGCTAGTGCGGGACTAGCGGGAACGCGGAATGAGCAGTTCTTC. It encodes CSASAGLAGTRNEQFF.

The rearrangement uses TRBV4-2 and TRBJ1-5, with 10 bases that match TRBD1. There are 17 residues in the CDR3. After removal of 0 bases from V and 4 bases from J, the junction contained 6 bases not matched to a gene. The germline CDR1 and CDR2 sequences are LGHNA and YNFKEQ. CDR3 residues: CASSQEMDRGGNQPQHF. In nucleotides, the CDR3 is TGTGCCAGCAGCCAAGAGATGGACAGGGGGGGGAATCAGCCCCAGCATTTT.

CDR3 amino acids: CASFRFPGTGGQETQYF. The CDR3 nucleotides read TGCGCCAGCTTCAGGTTTCCCGGGACAGGGGGTCAAGAGACCCAGTACTTC. The chain recombines TRBV5-1 with TRBJ2-5; TRBD1 matches at 11 bases. Germline values: CDR1 SGHRS, CDR2 YFSETQ. This CDR3 has 17 residues. J was trimmed by 2 bases and V by 7 bases; bases with no gene match: 13.

The rearrangement uses TRBV6-5 and TRBJ1-1, with D tentatively TRBD1 (6 bases). There are 14 residues in the CDR3. V was cut by 2 bases and J by 0 bases, with 7 bases left in between. Germline-derived CDR1 and CDR2 are MNHEY and SVGAGI. The CDR3 region is CASSYDRLNTEAFF. For the CDR3, the DNA is TGTGCCAGCAGTTACGACAGGTTGAACACTGAAGCTTTCTTT.

V gene TRBV19 combines with J gene TRBJ2-7; TRBD2 matches at 13 bases. The V gene end was trimmed by 3 bases and the J gene end by 3 bases; junction bases not matched to a gene: 2. The CDR3 has 15 residues. The germline CDR1 and CDR2 sequences are LNHDA and SQIVND (reference sequence). The CDR3 spells CASSIGLAGVYEQYV. The CDR3 bases are TGTGCCAGTAGTATCGGACTAGCGGGAGTCTACGAGCAGTACGTC.

The chain joins TRBV30 to TRBJ1-4; TRBD1 aligns across 8 bases. With V trimmed by 7 bases and J by 7 bases, 5 bases remained unmatched. The CDR3 loop spans 12 amino acids. CDR1 is GTSNPN, CDR2 SVGIG, per germline (reference sequence). The CDR3 coding sequence is TGTGCCTCAGGACAGGGAGGTGAAAAACTGTTTTTT. This gives the protein CASGQGGEKLFF.

This clone came up once. The chain is built from TRBV11-2 and TRBJ1-1, with 7 bases identical to TRBD1. The CDR3 contains 15 residues. Per germline, CDR1 SGHAT and CDR2 FQNNGV. J lost 3 bases, V lost 4 bases, and 8 bases had no gene match. CDR3 coding DNA: TGTGCCAGCAGCTCCCCGACAGGGCGGGACACTGAAGCTTTCTTT. It codes for CASSSPTGRDTEAFF.

The chain has TRBV29-1 and TRBJ2-3, with 9 bases identical to TRBD2. After removal of 6 bases from V and 2 bases from J, the junction contained 9 bases not matched to a gene. Germline loops: CDR1 SQVTM, CDR2 ANQGSEA. The CDR3 totals 15 residues. CDR3 bases: TGCAGCGTGGACGTAGCGGGAGTGCTCACAGATACGCAGTATTTT. Its translation is CSVDVAGVLTDTQYF.

This clone came up a few times. Other DNA sequences in the sample encode the same CDR3. The rearrangement links TRBV11-2 to TRBJ2-2, with 13 bases matching TRBD2. The V gene's germline CDR1 is SGHAT and CDR2 FQNNGV. The J segment lost 6 bases and the V segment lost 1 base, leaving 5 bases of the junction unmatched. CDR3 length equals 17 residues. The CDR3 DNA sequence: TGTGCCAGCAGCTTAGCCCGGACTAGCGGGAGAGCCGGGGAGCTGTTTTTT. It translates to CASSLARTSGRAGELFF.

The gene calls are TRBV19 and TRBJ2-3; TRBD1 is a possible D gene (6 bases). Trimming removed 4 bases from V and 0 bases from J, with 11 bases in between. Germline CDR1 LNHDA, CDR2 SQIVND (reference sequence). CDR3 size: 15 residues. The CDR3 reads CASSTRTASTDTQYF. CDR3 nucleotide sequence: TGTGCCAGTAGTACCCGGACAGCGAGCACAGATACGCAGTATTTT.

The chain recombines TRBV4-2 with TRBJ1-6, with D maybe TRBD1 (6 bases). V was pared by 3 bases and J by 13 bases, with 19 bases between. CDR1 and CDR2 from the germline V gene are LGHNA and YNFKEQ. This CDR3 has 15 amino acids. CDR3 region: CASSQRGDRFLPLHF. CDR3 nucleotide sequence: TGTGCCAGCAGCCAGAGGGGAGACAGGTTCTTGCCCCTCCACTTT.

The chain's CDR3 is CASSLRVGHSGQYV. The DNA of the CDR3 is TGTGCCAGCAGTTTACGGGTAGGACACTCGGGGCAGTACGTC. The chain joins TRBV28 to TRBJ2-7, with a possible D match to TRBD1 (5 bases). There are 14 residues in the CDR3. Trimming removed 2 bases from V and 9 bases from J, with 17 bases in between. The germline V gene has CDR1 MDHEN and CDR2 SYDVKM.